The sequence of this TCR beta chain was determined in a study of T cell changes during pregnancy in multiple sclerosis. TCRdb keeps only in-frame clones here, not all; method: immunoSEQ multiplex PCR. The sample yields approximately 44,000 clones, about 91% seen once. This CDR3 has 18 residues. From germline, CDR1 is SGHAT and CDR2 FQNNGV. Trimming shortened V by 7 bases and J by 2 bases, and 23 bases separated the two germline ends. The source material was CD4+ T cells from peripheral blood mononuclear cells, sampled in the second trimester of pregnancy. The V gene is TRBV11-2, the J gene TRBJ1-4; TRBD1 is a possible D gene (5 bases). The source is a female donor in good health, enrolled as a control in a pregnancy study. The CDR3: CASTPFAPQETTNEKLFF. The DNA of the CDR3 is TGTGCCAGCACCCCTTTTGCCCCACAGGAGACTACTAATGAAAAACTGTTTTTT.